The 2 T cell receptor beta chains listed next were all sequenced from one sample in a study of prognosis after radiotherapy for stage I lung cancer. The genomic DNA TCR beta CDR3 region underwent two rounds of multiplex PCR. Primers targeting each individual TRBV and TRBJ gene were applied in first-round PCR. TCRdb independently ran MiXCR on the multiplex PCR reads; one entry per CDR3 protein. This sample has tens of thousands of distinct CDR3 sequences, with around 22% found just once. Here the sequenced sample was PBMCs, taken before or after stereotactic body radiation therapy (not recorded which). The receptors originated from a donor over 45 with non-small cell lung cancer.

This clonotype was seen repeatedly, ten times or more. Here the CDR3 reads CASSVGGGRTHSGNTIYF. As DNA, the CDR3 is TGTGCCAGCAGCGTAGGGGGAGGAAGGACACACTCTGGAAACACCATATATTTT. This sequence joins TRBV9 and TRBJ1-3, with D possibly matching TRBD1 (5 bases). This CDR3 has 18 amino acids. Trimming took off 0 bases at V and 0 bases at J, with 16 bases between the two ends. Germline V CDR1 and CDR2: SGDLS, YYNGEE.

The chain combines TRBV28 with TRBJ2-7; TRBD1 aligns across 7 bases. The V segment lost 11 bases and the J segment 4 bases; nucleotides outside the gene matches: 5. The germline V gene encodes CDR1 MDHEN and CDR2 SYDVKM. There are 11 residues in the CDR3. For the CDR3, the DNA is TGTGCCGTAGGGGGCGGGTACGAGCAGTACTTC. The encoded protein is CAVGGGYEQYF.